This TCR beta chain comes out of a study of cytomegalovirus exposure and HLA in healthy donors (dated 2017 in TCRdb). Regarding the study in general: In an earlier analysis of several hundred of the donors, under 300 Gb of sequence data and approximately 100 million unique TCR beta sequences from 180 million or so T cells were reported. Genome-wide SNP genotypes for about 65% of the roughly 670 donors were used in a later genetic analysis, which treated that subset as a discovery cohort. A later analysis re-examined previously published TCR beta repertoires from 500 to 700 donors and added high-resolution HLA genotyping to investigate patterns of TCR occurrence. In an earlier analysis of about 590 of the donors, high-throughput TCR beta sequencing was used to judge whether each TCR beta V gene segment behaved as functional or pseudogenic. Roughly 320 gigabases of sequencing data and 70 million to 100 million unique TCR sequences made up an early release that covered around 640 HLA-typed donors. Because of strong linkage in the cohort, five DR-DQ haplotypes were treated as single units for association and clustering. To predict cytomegalovirus infection status, the study combined high-throughput TCR immunosequencing, statistical association of individual TCRs with disease status, and machine learning. HLA typing included class I and class II loci at four-digit resolution. Of the roughly 400 genotyped donors, about 80% fell in the genetic ancestry cluster associated with self-reported Caucasian donors. Among approximately 370 genotyped donors of the cohort, an average of about 220,000 unique TCR beta nucleotide sequences was sequenced per donor, of which roughly 17% were non-productive. The study was designed to test whether signatures of past pathogen exposure could be identified by cataloging public T cell receptors. All discovery cohort repertoires had been generated on a single sequencing platform. In the later analysis, no new phenotypic data were used to find candidate immune exposures; instead, reliance was placed on TCR beta sequences and their occurrence across donors. Typing coverage varied by locus: roughly 629-630 donors for A, B, C, DRB1 and DQB1; 500 to 550 for DQA1; more than 600 for DPA1; more than 450 for DPB1. Using immunosequencing, the study profiled T cell repertoires from fewer than 700 subjects and related those repertoires to cytomegalovirus serostatus. Along with the roughly 700-subject first cohort, a separate validation cohort of around 120 different subjects was used. Donor age, sex, ethnicity and CMV serostatus were collected together with the repertoire data.

Concerning this clone: The antigen this receptor binds is unknown. Base qualities were left out, and no much larger clone turns up one base away.

The library came from the immunoSEQ multiplex PCR assay. For the multiplex PCR, a mixture combining 60 forward primers for TCR Vbeta segments and 13 reverse primers for TCR Jbeta segments was used. The CDR3 region of rearranged TCR beta genes was amplified from genomic DNA by a multiplex PCR assay. The Illumina HiSeq System was used to sequence the amplified TCR beta libraries as 87-base-pair reads. The authors processed their data as follows. A later analysis tallied around 82 million unique TCR beta chains across the 600 to 700 repertoires, and some 10 million of those chains were shared by two or more donors. Raw reads were error-corrected and collapsed into unique sequences with a nearest-neighbor algorithm that merged closely related sequences to remove PCR and sequencing errors. CDR3 sequences were aligned to IMGT reference sequences to assign V, D and J gene segments. For a sequence to be retained, at least a six-nucleotide match to both a V gene segment and a J gene segment was required. A rearrangement was called productive if the CDR3 had no stop codons and remained in frame with V and J, and every other rearrangement was called non-productive. Following IMGT convention, CDR3 was defined as the stretch from the second conserved V-encoded cysteine to the conserved J-encoded phenylalanine. In an earlier analysis of 550 to 650 of the donors, sequences lacking an unambiguous match to a single V gene segment were excluded. An earlier analysis of a few hundred of the donors classified V segments as functional when productive rearrangements were above 56.7% and as segregating when the standard deviation between donors was above 5%. A statistical classification framework was built to diagnose cytomegalovirus status from the catalog of TCR beta chain sequences. A later analysis assigned V and J genes by comparing TCR nucleotide sequences with IMGT/GENE-DB human TR gene sequences. Using the TCRdist pipeline, a later analysis assigned CDR3 sequences along with most-parsimonious VDJ recombination scenarios. In a later analysis, every TCR beta chain was defined by the combination of its CDR3 amino acid sequence and its V-gene family, and reads without a unique V-gene family were dropped. A later analysis removed 450 to 600 highly shared, low-generation-probability nucleotide sequences to deal with suspected cross-contamination and a sequencing artifact. For each public chain, a later analysis derived a clonal expansion index from normalized ranks of inferred template counts within each repertoire. Generation probabilities in a later analysis came from a VDJ recombination model fitted to out-of-frame rearrangements, and those results were checked against IGoR. A later analysis scored TCR-TCR, TCR-HLA and TCR-CMV co-occurrence with hypergeometric tests, applying a repertoire-size bias correction to TCR pairs. In a later analysis, false discovery rates were estimated by permuting HLA or CMV assignments 20 times. In a later analysis, co-occurring TCRs were grouped using DBSCAN, with TCRdist sequence similarity added in when clustering inside HLA-allele-positive subsets. Co-occurrence clustering excluded repertoires with fewer than 30,000 or more than 120,000 public chains, plus five with anomalous nucleotide sharing. What TCRdb holds here is the immuneACCESS table cut down to in-frame rearrangements. Part of the clones is not present; checked against another copy, under half of the missing clones reflect an unresolved V gene, and the others are unexplained. That table gives V, J and clone size, and the DNA gave D and trimming. The sample table records approximately 50,000 clones; about three quarters of these occur just once. Around 8% of the sample goes to the ten largest clones.

The cohort comprised several hundred healthy bone marrow donors. At the time of sampling, every cohort member was nominally healthy, though immune exposures that went unrecorded were likely present. The donor was CMV seropositive and belonged to the group of more than 250 seropositive cohort members. A peripheral blood sample was collected from each donor, and TCR beta sequencing was performed on peripheral blood mononuclear cells. The Qiagen DNeasy Blood Extraction Kit was used to extract genomic DNA from the blood cell samples. What the research found in general, with its limitations: The sequencing pipeline was judged likely to have produced a cluster of highly shared sequence variants as a technical artifact. Strong co-occurrence of HLA alleles, especially DR and DQ, made assigning TCR associations to individual alleles difficult. According to a later genetic analysis, donors in an Asian-associated ancestry cluster had fewer N-insertions in productive TCRs than the roughly 660-donor mean. A later analysis associated 16,951 TCR beta sequences with specific HLA alleles at a false discovery rate of 0.05. Because counts were too low, approximately 15 rarely observed V segments, including chromosome 9 orphons, were excluded from the earlier analysis of roughly 580 of the donors. A later analysis found that TCR association rates varied across HLA loci, with DRB1 alleles showing the most associated TCRs and HLA-C alleles the fewest. A later analysis found that most CMV-associated TCR beta chains appeared HLA-restricted, with HLA associations seemingly driven largely by CMV exposure. Sequencing depth was assumed to be roughly uniform across donors in the presence/absence analyses, though that assumption may not hold. In vitro tests confirmed that a few of the cytomegalovirus-associated TCR beta chains recognize cytomegalovirus antigens. The study gave a list of under 200 TCR beta chains associated with cytomegalovirus. The classifier was reported to diagnose cytomegalovirus status with high specificity and sensitivity in both the original and validation cohorts. Immune exposure information for the cohort was limited to CMV serostatus. In a later analysis, HLA-associated TCR beta chains were found to be more clonally expanded and to have lower generation probabilities than equally common non-associated chains. Across donors, most TCR sequences were observed very rarely, whereas some public TCRs were present in many individuals. In a later analysis, several top co-occurrence clusters were reported to appear linked to parvovirus B19, influenza, CMV and Epstein-Barr virus. A further reported finding was that TCR beta sequences accurately predicted the HLA-A and HLA-B alleles for most subjects in the first cohort. Broadly in line with IMGT annotations, most TCR beta V segments showed up in productive rearrangements about 87% or about 30% of the time in an earlier analysis of approximately 600 of the donors. V-gene and J-gene trimming of TCR beta chains was associated with a missense DCLRE1C variant in a later genetic analysis, and the association was replicated in an independent cohort. Only TCR beta chains were sequenced in this cohort, and the absence of alpha or paired-chain data limited detectable features. Linkage disequilibrium might explain the correlated functional status among segregating V segments, but an unknown experimental factor could not be ruled out. Because some donors lacked HLA typing at each locus, the association tests relied only on the typed subset. The authors suggested that the approach could potentially be extended to other disease states and immunological phenotypes.

The sequenced sample was PBMCs. The clonotype originates from a young man in good health and CMV-seropositive.

The DNA sequence follows: TGTGCCAGCAGCCAACCCGGGACTAGCGGCAATGAGCAGTTCTTC. Its protein product is CASSQPGTSGNEQFF. The chain employs TRBV4-2 and TRBJ2-1, and 11 junction bases match TRBD2. The germline V gene sets CDR1 to LGHNA and CDR2 to YNFKEQ. The junction shows trimming of 2 bases on V and 6 bases on J, and the gene matches do not reach 3 bases of it. There are 15 amino acids in the CDR3, from cysteine to phenylalanine inclusive. Only the CDR3 part of the read is kept: 45 bases, read in frame from the first base.